The rows below give T cell receptor beta chains drawn from one sample of a study of blood T cell repertoires in COVID-19. Profiling relied on immunoSEQ multiplex PCR, and the TCRdb table lists in-frame clones only, not all of them. The data hold about 27,000 clones, with over 75% observed a single time. Sequences were obtained from peripheral blood. The receptors stem from a woman between 50 and 59 years old with active COVID-19. The CDR3 runs from the conserved cysteine through the conserved F or W. Fields, in order: CDR3 protein, V gene, clone size. Rows give clone size only sometimes, using once, few, many, or a class for an expanded clone.

CASSPGQDSYNSPLHF	TRBV5-1	NA
CASSQDDRGNTGELFF	TRBV14	NA
CASRRTDSSTDTQYF	TRBV2	NA
CASSSSTDTQYF	TRBV13	NA
CASSPTGDRDRSGANVLTF	TRBV5-6	once
CASRPIAGSLYEQYF	TRBV27	NA
CASCLGGRPQPQHF	TRBV28	NA
CASSPGAGPNTEAFF	TRBV18	NA
CASSEGRNQPQHF	TRBV6-1	few
CASSENGYGNTIYF	TRBV6-1	NA
CASSSGAEAGANVLTF	TRBV28	NA
CASSLAGSGVNTEAFF	TRBV5-5	NA
CASSEGQGGDYGYTF	TRBV2	NA
CASSTRGSDTQYF	TRBV5-4	NA
CASSDRQGEQYF	TRBV10-2	few
CASSSGGREQYF	TRBV6-5	once
CASSVGRGELFF	TRBV9	NA
CASSQTGRFQPQHF	TRBV6-2/TRBV6-3	NA
CASSNRDPNGYTF	TRBV6-5	medium-sized
CASSPSGISYEQYF	TRBV27	NA
CSASRLAAPYEQYF	TRBV20-1	once
CASSREQGLSSYEQYF	TRBV27	NA
CASSPGTSRGETQYF	TRBV27	NA
CAISERQGAQETQYF	TRBV10-3	few
CASSLEQGYNEQFF	TRBV7-8	NA
CASRTEVGANVLTF	TRBV13	NA
CASRLPGSTDTQYF	TRBV11-2	NA
CASSFGHYYEQYF	TRBV19	NA
CASTQNSESYEQYF	TRBV5-1	NA
CASKRVYEQYF	TRBV28	NA
CASSDGGQGNYGYTF	TRBV2	NA
CASSAHGWAFF	TRBV12-3/TRBV12-4	NA
CASSLGAYEQYF	TRBV5-5	NA
CASTPRGGRNYGYTF	TRBV5-5	NA
CASSLASGRDEQYF	TRBV28	NA
CASGRGRSEAFF	TRBV2	NA
CASSRRLTGSGGYTF	TRBV14	NA
CASSLGTGGSYNEQFF	TRBV11-1	NA
CASSPPSLRGYEQYF	TRBV18	NA
CASSLQGQNTGELFF	TRBV5-4	NA
CASSITGGHNIIETQYF	TRBV19	once
CATTAGDGREQYF	TRBV6-5	NA
CASSHQGRGAGEVYEQFF	TRBV14	NA
CASSSMSGSVYEQYF	TRBV5-6	NA
CASSKGSGIRNEQFF	TRBV21-1	NA
CASSLGAGLSYEQYF	TRBV7-3	NA
CASSKPGQGHQETQYF	TRBV19	NA
CASSPGTGRPYEQYF	TRBV7-2	NA
CASSWEGTSGTYEQYF	TRBV7-2	NA
CASSFSGQSNQPQHF	TRBV5-1	NA
CASSESGALTYNEQFF	TRBV9	NA
CASSPPGLNSPLHF	TRBV7-9	NA
CASKAGGPWKQYF	TRBV27	NA
CASSLTSGTEQYF	TRBV7-3	NA
CASSLEGRTYNEQFF	TRBV5-1	NA
CASSVLTGYTEAFF	TRBV18	NA
CSASGRGYQPQHF	TRBV20-1	NA
CASSLSDRGFGYTF	TRBV11-2	once
CASSYSGTGNGAFF	TRBV6-6	NA